This T cell receptor (beta chain) was sequenced for a study of T cell responses to AZD1222 COVID-19 vaccine. Profiling relied on immunoSEQ multiplex PCR, and the TCRdb table lists in-frame clones only, not all of them. This sample has about 95,000 clones; roughly nine tenths occur once, and the top ten carry roughly 4%. V was trimmed by 11 bases and J by 5 bases, leaving 15 bases between them. This CDR3 has 12 amino acids. CDR1 SNHLY and CDR2 FYNNEI come from the germline V gene. Study conclusions and caveats: The donor cohort was predominantly white British with a female majority, and clonal diversity may have been underestimated. Just five to seven people given AZD1222 tested seropositive at baseline. Repertoires were collected only later (after the peak T cell response had occurred). Spike as a whole was targeted by vaccine-associated CD4 TCRs, dominant at 160-218 and 743-854.

Details on this clone: Its antigen is not known.

The chain couples TRBV2 to TRBJ1-2; possibly TRBD1 for D (6 bases). The sequence was obtained from an adult in good health. Sample: peripheral blood, taken on day 0 of AZD1222 vaccination. CDR3 sequence: CAGTGLRYGYTF. The CDR3 DNA reads as TGTGCCGGCACAGGGCTGCGGTATGGCTACACCTTC. Full variable domain (remainder filled in from reference TRBV2 and TRBJ1-2): EPEVTQTPSHQVTQMGQEVILRCVPISNHLYFYWYRQILGQKVEFLVSFYNNEISEKSEIFDDQFSVERPDGSNFTLKIRSTKLEDSAMYFCAGTGLRYGYTFGSGTRLTVV.